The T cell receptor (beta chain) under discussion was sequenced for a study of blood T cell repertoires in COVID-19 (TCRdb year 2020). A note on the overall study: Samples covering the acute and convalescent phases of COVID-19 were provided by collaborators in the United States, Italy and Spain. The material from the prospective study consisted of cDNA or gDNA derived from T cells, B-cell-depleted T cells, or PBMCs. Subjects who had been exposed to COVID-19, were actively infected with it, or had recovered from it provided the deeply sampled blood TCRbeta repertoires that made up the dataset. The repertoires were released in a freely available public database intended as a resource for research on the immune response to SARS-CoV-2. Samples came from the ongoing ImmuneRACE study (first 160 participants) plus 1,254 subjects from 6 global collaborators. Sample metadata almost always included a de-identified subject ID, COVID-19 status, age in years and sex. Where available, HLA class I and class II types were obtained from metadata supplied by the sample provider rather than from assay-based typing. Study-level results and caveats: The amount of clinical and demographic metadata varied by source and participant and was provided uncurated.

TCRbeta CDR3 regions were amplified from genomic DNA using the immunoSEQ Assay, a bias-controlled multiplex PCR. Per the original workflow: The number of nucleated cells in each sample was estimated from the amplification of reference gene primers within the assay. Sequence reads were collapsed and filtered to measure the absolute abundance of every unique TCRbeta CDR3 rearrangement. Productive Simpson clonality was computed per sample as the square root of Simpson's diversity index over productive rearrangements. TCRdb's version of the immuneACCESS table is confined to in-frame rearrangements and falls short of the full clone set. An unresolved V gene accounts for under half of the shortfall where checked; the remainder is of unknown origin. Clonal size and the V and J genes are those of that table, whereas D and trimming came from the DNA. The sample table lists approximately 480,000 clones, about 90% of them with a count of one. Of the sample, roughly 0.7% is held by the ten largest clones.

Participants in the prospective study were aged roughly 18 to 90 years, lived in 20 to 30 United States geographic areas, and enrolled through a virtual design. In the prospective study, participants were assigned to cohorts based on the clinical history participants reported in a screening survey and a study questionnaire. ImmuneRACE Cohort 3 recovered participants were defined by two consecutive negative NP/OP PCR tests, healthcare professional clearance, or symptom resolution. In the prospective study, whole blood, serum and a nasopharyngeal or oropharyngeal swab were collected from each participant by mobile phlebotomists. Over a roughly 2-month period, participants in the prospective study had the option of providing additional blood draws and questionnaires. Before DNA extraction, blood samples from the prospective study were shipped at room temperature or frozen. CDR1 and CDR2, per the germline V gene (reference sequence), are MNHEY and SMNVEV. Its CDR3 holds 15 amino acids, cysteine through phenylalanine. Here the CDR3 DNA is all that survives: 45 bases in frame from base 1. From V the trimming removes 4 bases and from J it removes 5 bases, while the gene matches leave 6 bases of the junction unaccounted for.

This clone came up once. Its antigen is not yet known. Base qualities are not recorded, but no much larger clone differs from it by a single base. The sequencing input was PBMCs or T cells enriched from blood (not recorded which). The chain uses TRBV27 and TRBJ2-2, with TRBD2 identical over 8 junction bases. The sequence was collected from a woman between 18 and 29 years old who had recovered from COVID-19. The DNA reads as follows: TGTGCCAGCAGTTCGTCGGGGGGGGCAACCGGGGAGCTGTTTTTT. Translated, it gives CASSSSGGATGELFF.